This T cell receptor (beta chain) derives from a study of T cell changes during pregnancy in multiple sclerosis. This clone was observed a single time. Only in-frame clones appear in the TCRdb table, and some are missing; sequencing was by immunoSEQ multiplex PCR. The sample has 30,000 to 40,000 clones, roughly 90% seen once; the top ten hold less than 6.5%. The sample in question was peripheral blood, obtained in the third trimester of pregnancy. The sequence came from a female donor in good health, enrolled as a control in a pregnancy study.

The CDR3 nucleotides are TGTGCCAGCAGCTGGGACAGCCTGAGCACTGAAGCTTTCTTT. This codes for CASSWDSLSTEAFF. This sequence joins TRBV27 and TRBJ1-1; TRBD1 matches 7 bases. Unmatched junction bases numbered 8, after V lost 6 bases and J lost 4 bases. The CDR3 contains 14 residues. Germline V CDR1 and CDR2: MNHEY, SMNVEV (reference sequence).